The sequence of this T cell receptor beta chain was determined in a study of OX40 agonist ivuxolimab in advanced cancers. About the study: The group had a mean age of about 65 years, ranged from about 20 to 80, and was 80% to 90% male.

Measured with immunoSEQ multiplex PCR; TCRdb has only the in-frame clones, and not every one. The data hold tens of thousands of clones, with over 80% observed a single time. Baseline was the first blood sampling point, followed by cycle 4 day 1 and cycle 7 day 1. This clone was found once. Per germline, CDR1 SEHNR and CDR2 FQNEAQ (reference sequence). V lost 6 bases and J 8 bases, leaving 13 bases between the germline ends. The CDR3 runs to 12 residues. The TCR comes from an adult with an advanced solid tumor such as melanoma, head and neck, liver or kidney cancer. The chain employs TRBV7-9 and TRBJ1-1; possible D gene TRBD1, 6 bases. This specimen consisted of CD4+ or CD8+ T cells sorted from blood, obtained in a trial of the OX40 agonist ivuxolimab. DNA of the CDR3: TGTGCCAGCAGTGCGGGGGGCAGGGAAGCTTTCTTT. It translates to CASSAGGREAFF.